This T cell receptor beta chain is drawn from a study of CD8+ T cells in alopecia areata. Study results and limitations: Higher clonality was seen in lesional scalp than in normal scalp, especially in alopecia totalis/universalis.

Regarding treatment: oral pan-JAK inhibitor, 5-10 mg twice daily. This clone appeared a few times. The antigen is not known. cDNA reverse transcribed from extracted RNA served as the sequencing template. Method: immunoSEQ multiplex PCR; TCRdb's copy keeps in-frame clones and lacks some. In the table there are 200,000 to 250,000 clones, roughly two fifths of which are singletons. V lost 0 bases to trimming and J lost 9 bases, with 15 bases between them. The CDR3 sequence is 13 residues long. CDR1 GTSNPN and CDR2 SVGIG come from the germline V gene (reference sequence). V and J are TRBV30 and TRBJ2-7; weak D call: TRBD2 (6 bases). This receptor was identified in a human donor with alopecia areata. The sample here was CD4+ T cells sorted from blood, taken at approximately week 34, from a patient treated with tofacitinib. The DNA of the CDR3 is TGTGCCTGGAGTGTGGGTAGCTACGGGGGGCAGTACTTC. Its translation: CAWSVGSYGGQYF.